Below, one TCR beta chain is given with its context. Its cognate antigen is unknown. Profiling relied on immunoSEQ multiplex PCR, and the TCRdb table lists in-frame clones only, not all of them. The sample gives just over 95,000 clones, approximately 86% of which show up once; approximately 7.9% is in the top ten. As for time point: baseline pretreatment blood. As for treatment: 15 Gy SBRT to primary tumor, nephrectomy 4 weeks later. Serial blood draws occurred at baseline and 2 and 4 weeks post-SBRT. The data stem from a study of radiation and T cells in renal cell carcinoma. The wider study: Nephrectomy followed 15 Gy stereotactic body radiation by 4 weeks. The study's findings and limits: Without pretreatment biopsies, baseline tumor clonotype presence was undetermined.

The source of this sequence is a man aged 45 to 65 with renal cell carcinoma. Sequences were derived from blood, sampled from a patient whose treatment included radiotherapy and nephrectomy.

The CDR3, as DNA: TGTGCCAGCACAATGGACGGCGGAGGGGAGACCCAGTACTTC. Its protein is CASTMDGGGETQYF. The genes are TRBV6-6 and TRBJ2-5, with D possibly TRBD2 on 6 matching bases. The CDR3 has 14 residues. Per the germline V gene, CDR1 is MNHNY and CDR2 is SVGAGI (reference sequence). V dropped 7 bases and J dropped 5 bases, with 17 bases sitting between them.